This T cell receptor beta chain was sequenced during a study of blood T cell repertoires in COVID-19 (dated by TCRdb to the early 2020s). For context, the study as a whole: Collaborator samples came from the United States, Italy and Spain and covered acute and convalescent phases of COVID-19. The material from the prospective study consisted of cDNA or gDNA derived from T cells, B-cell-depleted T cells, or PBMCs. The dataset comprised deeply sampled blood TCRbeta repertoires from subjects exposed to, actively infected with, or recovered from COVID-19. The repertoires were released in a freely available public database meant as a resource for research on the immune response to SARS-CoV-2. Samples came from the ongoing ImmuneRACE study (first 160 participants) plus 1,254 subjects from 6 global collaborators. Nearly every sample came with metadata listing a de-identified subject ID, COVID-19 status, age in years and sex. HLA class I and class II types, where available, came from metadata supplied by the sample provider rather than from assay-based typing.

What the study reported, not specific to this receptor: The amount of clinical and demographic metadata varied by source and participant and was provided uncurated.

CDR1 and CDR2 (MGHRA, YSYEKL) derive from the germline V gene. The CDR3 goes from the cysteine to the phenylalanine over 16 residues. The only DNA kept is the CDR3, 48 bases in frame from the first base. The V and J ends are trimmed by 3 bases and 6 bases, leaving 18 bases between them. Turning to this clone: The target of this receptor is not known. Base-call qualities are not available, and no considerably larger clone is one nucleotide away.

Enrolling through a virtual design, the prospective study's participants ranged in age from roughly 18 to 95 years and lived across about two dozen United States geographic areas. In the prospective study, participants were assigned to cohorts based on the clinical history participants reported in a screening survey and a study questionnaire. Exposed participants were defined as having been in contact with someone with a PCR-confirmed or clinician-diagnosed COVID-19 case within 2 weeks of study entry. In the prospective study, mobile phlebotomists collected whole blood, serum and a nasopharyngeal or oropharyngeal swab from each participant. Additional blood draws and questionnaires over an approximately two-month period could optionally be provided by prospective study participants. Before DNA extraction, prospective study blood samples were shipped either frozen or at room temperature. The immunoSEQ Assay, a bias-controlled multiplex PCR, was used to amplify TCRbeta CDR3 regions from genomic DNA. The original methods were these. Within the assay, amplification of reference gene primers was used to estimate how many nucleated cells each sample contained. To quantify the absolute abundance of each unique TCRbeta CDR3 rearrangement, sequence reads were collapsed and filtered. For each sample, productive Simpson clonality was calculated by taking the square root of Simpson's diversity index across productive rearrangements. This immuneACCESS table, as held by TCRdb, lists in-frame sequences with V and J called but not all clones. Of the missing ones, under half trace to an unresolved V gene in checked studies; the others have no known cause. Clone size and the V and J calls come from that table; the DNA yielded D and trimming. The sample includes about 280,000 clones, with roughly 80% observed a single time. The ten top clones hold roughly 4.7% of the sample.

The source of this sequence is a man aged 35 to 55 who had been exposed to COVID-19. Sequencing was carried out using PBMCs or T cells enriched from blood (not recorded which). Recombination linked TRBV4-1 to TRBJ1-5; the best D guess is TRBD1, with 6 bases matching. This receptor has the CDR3 CASSQELRGGTQPQHF. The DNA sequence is TGCGCCAGCAGCCAGGAGTTAAGAGGGGGAACTCAGCCCCAGCATTTT.